This entry concerns a single T cell receptor (beta chain). The source of the sample is a study of blood T cell repertoires in COVID-19. With 5 bases removed from V and 8 bases from J, the gap between germline ends came to 15 bases. Germline V gene data show CDR1 as LGHDT and CDR2 as YNNKEL (reference sequence). The CDR3 has 14 residues. Only in-frame clones appear in the TCRdb table, and some are missing; sequencing was by immunoSEQ multiplex PCR. In the table there are about 370,000 clones, 87% of which are singletons. This clonotype was sampled from a woman younger than 45 with COVID-19, enrolled during active disease. Sequencing used peripheral blood. The chain links TRBV3-1 (or the pseudogene TRBV3-2) to TRBJ2-2; perhaps TRBD2 as D (5 bases). CDR3 protein: CASSSADSTGELFF. Written as DNA, the CDR3 is TGTGCCAGCAGCTCAGCGGACTCCACTGGGGAGCTGTTTTTT.